This T cell receptor beta chain was sequenced for a study of T cell repertoires in cytomegalovirus infection. For the study at large: CMV infection plus the matching HLA type was flagged by public TCR beta signatures. Study-level points and caveats: CMV-specific TCR beta clonotypes restricted by HLA-C dominated the ex vivo response.

TCRdb analysed the reads with MiXCR anew, one entry per CDR3 protein. The sample has hundreds of thousands of distinct CDR3 sequences, 11% seen once; the top ten hold around 9.6%. This clonotype appeared a few times. Its antigen is unknown. Germline V gives CDR1 SGHRS, CDR2 YFSETQ. V lost 2 bases, J lost 3 bases, and 4 bases stayed unmatched. This CDR3 contains 15 residues. This chain links TRBV5-1 with TRBJ2-1; TRBD2 agrees at 8 bases. The TCR was taken from a human donor in good health (CMV status not recorded). Some clones in this sample may be carry-over from other donors' samples. The sequencing sample was made of PBMCs. CDR3 DNA sequence: TGCGCCAGCAGCTTAAATCGGGGGGGCTACAATGAGCAGTTCTTC. Protein product: CASSLNRGGYNEQFF.